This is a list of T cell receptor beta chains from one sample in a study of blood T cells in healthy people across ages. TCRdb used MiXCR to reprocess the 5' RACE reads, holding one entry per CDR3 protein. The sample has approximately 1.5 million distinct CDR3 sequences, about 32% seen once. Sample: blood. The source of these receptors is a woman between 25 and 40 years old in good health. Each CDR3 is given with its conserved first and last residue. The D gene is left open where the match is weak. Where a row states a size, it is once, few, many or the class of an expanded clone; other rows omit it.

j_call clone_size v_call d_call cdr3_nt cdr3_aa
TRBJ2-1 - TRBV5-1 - TGCGCCAGCAGCGGGAACAGGGTGGGCTCCTACAATGAGCAGTTCTTC CASSGNRVGSYNEQFF
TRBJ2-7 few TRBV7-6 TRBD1 TGTGCCAGCAGCTCGGGACAGGAGAAAAAGGCAGAATACGAGCAGTACTTC CASSSGQEKKAEYEQYF
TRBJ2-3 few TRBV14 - TGTGCCAGCAGTGCTGACTTCACTAGCACAGATACGCAGTATTTT CASSADFTSTDTQYF
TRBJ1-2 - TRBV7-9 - TGTGCCAGCAGCCATCAGGTGGGGACCCAGATAGGCTACACCTTC CASSHQVGTQIGYTF
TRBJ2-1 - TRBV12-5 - TGTGCTAGTGGTTTGAGGGATCCGGCCTACAATGAGCAGTTCTTC CASGLRDPAYNEQFF
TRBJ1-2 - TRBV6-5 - TGCGCCAGCAGTCTAGATCCATGGGGGAATGGCTACACCTTC CASSLDPWGNGYTF
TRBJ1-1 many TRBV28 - TGTGCCAGCAGTTTAAAGAGGAACACTGAAGCTTTCTTT CASSLKRNTEAFF
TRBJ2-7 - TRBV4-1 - TGCGCCAGCAGCCAAGGAAACGAGTTCCCCCCCGAGCAGTACTTC CASSQGNEFPPEQYF
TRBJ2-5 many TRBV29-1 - TGCAGCGTTACAGCGGATAAAGAGACCCAGTACTTC CSVTADKETQYF
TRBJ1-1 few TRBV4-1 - TGCGCCAGCAGCCAAGCAGGAATACAGGGAGAAAAAGCTTTCTTT CASSQAGIQGEKAFF
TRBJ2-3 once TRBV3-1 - TGTGCCAGCAGCCACGGACGAGCCACTTTCCCAGATACGCAGTATTTT CASSHGRATFPDTQYF
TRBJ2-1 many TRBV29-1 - TGCAGCGTTCGTGGAACGGGTGAGCAGTTCTTC CSVRGTGEQFF
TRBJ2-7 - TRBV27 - TGTGCCAGCAGTTTATTGGAGAACAGATACGAGCAGTACTTC CASSLLENRYEQYF
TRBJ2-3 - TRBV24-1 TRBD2 TGTGCCACTAATAGCGGGAGTTTCACAGATACGCAGTATTTT CATNSGSFTDTQYF
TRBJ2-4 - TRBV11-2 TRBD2 TGTGCCAGCAGTTTAGCGGGCGTAGCCAAAAACATTCAGTACTTC CASSLAGVAKNIQYF
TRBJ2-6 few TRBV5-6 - TGTGCCAGCAGCCCGAGGGGGGTTGGGGCCAACGTCCTGACTTTC CASSPRGVGANVLTF
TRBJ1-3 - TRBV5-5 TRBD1 TGTGCCAGCAGCTGGACAGGCTCTGGAAACACCATATATTTT CASSWTGSGNTIYF
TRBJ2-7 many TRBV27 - TGTGCCAGCAGTTCCCTCAGCGACTACGAGCAGTACTTC CASSSLSDYEQYF
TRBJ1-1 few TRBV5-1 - TGCGCCAGCAAACAGGGAACTGAAGGTGGTACTGAAGCTTTCTTT CASKQGTEGGTEAFF
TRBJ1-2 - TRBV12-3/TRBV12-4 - TGTGCCAGCAGTTTCGGACGGCGTAACTATGGCTACACCTTC CASSFGRRNYGYTF
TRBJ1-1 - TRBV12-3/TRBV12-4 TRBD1 TGTGCCAGCAGTTTCCGACTCGGGACAGCTGGAAGCACTGAAGCTTTCTTT CASSFRLGTAGSTEAFF
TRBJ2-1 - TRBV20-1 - TGCAGTGCTAGCCCGGGTAGCGGAGTCTACAATGAGCAGTTCTTC CSASPGSGVYNEQFF
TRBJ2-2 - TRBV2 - TGTGCCAGCAGTGAAAGTAGGGTCACCGGGGAGCTGTTTTTT CASSESRVTGELFF
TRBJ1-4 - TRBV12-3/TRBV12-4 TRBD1 TGTGCCAGCCGAGAGGGACAGAAGAATGAAAAACTGTTTTTT CASREGQKNEKLFF
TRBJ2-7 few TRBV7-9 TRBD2 TGTGCCAGCAGCGCATCCGGGACTAGTGGCGAGCAGTACTTC CASSASGTSGEQYF
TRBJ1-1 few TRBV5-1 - TGCGCCAGCAGCGATGTTTTAGGGACAGAAGCTTTCTTT CASSDVLGTEAFF
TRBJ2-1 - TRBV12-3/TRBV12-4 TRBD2 TGTGCCAGCAGTGGGGACTACACCTCACCTTGGAAGCAGTTCTTC CASSGDYTSPWKQFF
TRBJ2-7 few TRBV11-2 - TGTGCCAGCAGCTTAGGGGTGACAGGCTACGAGCAGTACTTC CASSLGVTGYEQYF
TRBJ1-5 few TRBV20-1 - TGCAGTGCTACCCCCGGAGGGGGGGATCAGCCCCAGCATTTT CSATPGGGDQPQHF
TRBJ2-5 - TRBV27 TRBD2 TGTGCCAGCAGTTTTGTTGGACTAGCGGGACCTCTTAAGGAGACCCAGTACTTC CASSFVGLAGPLKETQYF
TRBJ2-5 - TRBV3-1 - TGTGCCAGCAGCCAAGGAAGGGTAGGGTCGGAGACCCAGTACTTC CASSQGRVGSETQYF
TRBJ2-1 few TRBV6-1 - TGTGCCAGCAGTGGAACGGTTGGTGCCTACAATGAGCAGTTCTTC CASSGTVGAYNEQFF
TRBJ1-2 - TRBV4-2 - TGTGCCAGCAGCCAAGAAAGTGGGACGGCTAACTATGGCTACACCTTC CASSQESGTANYGYTF
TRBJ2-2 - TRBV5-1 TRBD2 TGCGCCAGCAGCTTGACTAGCGGGAGAAATTCCGGGGAGCTGTTTTTT CASSLTSGRNSGELFF
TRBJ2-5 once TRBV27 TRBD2 TGTGCCAGCAGGAAGCTAGGAAGCCGGGGGGGTAGCGAAGAGACCCAGTACTTC CASRKLGSRGGSEETQYF
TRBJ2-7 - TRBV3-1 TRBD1 TGTGCCAGCAGCCAAGGACCCGGGACAGGGGGCTACGAGCAGTACTTC CASSQGPGTGGYEQYF